Sequencing of this T cell receptor (beta chain) was carried out in a study of molecular identifiers for immune sequencing clone quantification. V trimming: 2 bases; J trimming: 2 bases; junction bases outside the gene matches: 2. Germline-derived CDR1 and CDR2 are ENHRY and SYGVKD. This CDR3 is built from 15 residues. TCRdb re-called the PCR reads with MiXCR, one entry per CDR3 protein. The sample lists over 550,000 distinct CDR3 sequences, approximately 24% seen once, with approximately 0.75% in the top ten. Concerning this clonotype: Its antigen is undetermined. Given the absence of the conserved phenylalanine or tryptophan at the CDR3 end, a read error is likely.

Study conclusions and caveats: Over 98% of effector molecules, yet under 1% of naive-cell molecules, were held by clones above 20 RNA copies.

Input material: naive CD8+ T cells from blood, with Jurkat cell RNA spiked in. Subset denoted: FACS-sorted CD8+CD4-CCR7+CD45RA+ naive T cells. The chain joins TRBV10-3 to TRBJ1-1; TRBD1 agrees at 10 bases. The clonotype comes from a human donor in good health. Some libraries in this study had Jurkat cell RNA spiked in. CDR3 region: CAISEDRGHNTEAFL. The CDR3 nucleotides are TGTGCCATCAGTGAGGACAGGGGGCATAACACTGAAGCTTTCCTT.